Presented here are 3 T cell receptor beta chains from one specimen sequenced in a study of beta chain features in type 1 diabetes. Study observations and caveats: Significant though moderate, a shortening of TCRB CDR3s appeared in all four CD4+ subsets of Type 1 diabetes patients.

No antigen is known for these receptors. The study reverse transcribed the entire isolated RNA, so it sequenced expressed TCRB transcripts. TCRdb's table, derived via immunoSEQ multiplex PCR, lists solely in-frame clones and lacks some. The sample includes some 280,000 clones, over 11% of them seen just once. The material sequenced was naive CD4+ T cells from blood. The receptor source for this set is a man between 25 and 39 years old with type 1 diabetes.

This clone appeared a few times. The chain employs TRBV13 and TRBJ2-5; 9 positions match TRBD2. The germline gives CDR1 PRHDT, CDR2 FYEKMQ (reference sequence). V lost 2 bases and J lost 1; bases outside the gene matches: 5. The CDR3 contains 16 residues. CDR3 bases: TGTGCCAGCAGCTTATACCCTAGCGGGACCCAAGAGACCCAGTACTTC. This codes for CASSLYPSGTQETQYF.

There are a few counts of this clone. The chain joins TRBV7-2 to TRBJ2-1, with TRBD2 identical over 7 bases. The germline CDR1 and CDR2 sequences are SGHTA and FQGNSA. Trimming removed 2 bases from V and 6 bases from J; junction bases left unmatched: 7. CDR3 length equals 15 residues. DNA of the CDR3: TGTGCCAGCAGCTTACAAGTTTCTAGCGGCAATGAGCAGTTCTTC. Translating gives CASSLQVSSGNEQFF.

The chain carries TRBV5-1 and TRBJ1-1; D uncertain. The germline V gene encodes CDR1 SGHRS and CDR2 YFSETQ. There are 15 residues in the CDR3. V was shortened by 0 bases and J by 3 bases, with 12 bases between the two germline ends. The CDR3 protein is CASSLAAGEYTEAFF. The CDR3 DNA is TGCGCCAGCAGCTTGGCGGCGGGAGAGTACACTGAAGCTTTCTTT.